The T cell receptor (beta chain) described here comes from a study of CD8 T cells in ankylosing spondylitis. This clonotype is labeled as medium-sized (0.01 to 0.1%). Its target is unknown. One entry per CDR3 protein, called by TCRdb with MiXCR from the 5' RACE reads. Of 40,000 or so distinct CDR3 sequences listed, 2.5% to 3.5% were seen once; the top ten hold about 4.8%. The ends lost 0 bases at V and 2 bases at J; junction bases unmatched: 2. Germline V gene sequence: CDR1 SGDLS, CDR2 YYNGEE. The CDR3 extends over 15 amino acids. Findings and limits, study-wide: From matched ankylosing spondylitis synovial fluid, disease-linked clones were reportedly recovered at significantly enriched levels.

The gene calls are TRBV9 and TRBJ2-3, with TRBD2 matching over 8 bases. The TCR sequence derives from a male donor with ankylosing spondylitis or in good health (not recorded which). Sequencing was done on a sample of blood, either unsorted or a sorted T cell fraction (not recorded which). Here the CDR3 reads CASSVAGGITDTQYF. The CDR3 region has the DNA TGTGCCAGCAGCGTAGCGGGAGGGATCACAGATACGCAGTATTTT.